This TCR beta chain is from a study of cytomegalovirus exposure and HLA in healthy donors. CDR3 length: 12 amino acids. Germline CDR1 is SGHNT and CDR2 is YYREEE (reference sequence). V was trimmed by 0 bases and J by 6 bases, leaving 4 bases between them. Clones were read by immunoSEQ multiplex PCR, and TCRdb kept only the in-frame ones, dropping some. Altogether some 99,000 clones are present, more than 70% being singletons, with the ten largest covering approximately 2.3%. This clone was recorded only once. The sample was PBMCs. This chain connects TRBV5-4 to TRBJ2-1; no clear D gene. This TCR came from a woman in her late teens or twenties in good health and CMV-seronegative. In DNA form, the CDR3 reads TGTGCCAGCAGCTTGGACAGCAATGAGCAGTTCTTC. Amino acid sequence: CASSLDSNEQFF.